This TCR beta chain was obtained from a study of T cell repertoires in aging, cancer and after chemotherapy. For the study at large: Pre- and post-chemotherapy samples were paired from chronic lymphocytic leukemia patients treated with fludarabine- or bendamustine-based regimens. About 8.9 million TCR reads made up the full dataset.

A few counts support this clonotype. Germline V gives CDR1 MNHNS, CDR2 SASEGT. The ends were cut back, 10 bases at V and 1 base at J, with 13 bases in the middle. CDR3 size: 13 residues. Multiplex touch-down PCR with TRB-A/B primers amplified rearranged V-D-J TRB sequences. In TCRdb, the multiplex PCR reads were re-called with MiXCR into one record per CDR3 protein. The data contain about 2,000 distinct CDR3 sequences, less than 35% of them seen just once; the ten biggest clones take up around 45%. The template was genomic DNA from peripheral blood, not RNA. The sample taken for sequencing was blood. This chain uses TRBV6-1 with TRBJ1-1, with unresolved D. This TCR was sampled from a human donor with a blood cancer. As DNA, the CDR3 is TGTGCCACCGCCCCGGGTAAGAACACTGAAGCTTTCTTT. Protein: CATAPGKNTEAFF.